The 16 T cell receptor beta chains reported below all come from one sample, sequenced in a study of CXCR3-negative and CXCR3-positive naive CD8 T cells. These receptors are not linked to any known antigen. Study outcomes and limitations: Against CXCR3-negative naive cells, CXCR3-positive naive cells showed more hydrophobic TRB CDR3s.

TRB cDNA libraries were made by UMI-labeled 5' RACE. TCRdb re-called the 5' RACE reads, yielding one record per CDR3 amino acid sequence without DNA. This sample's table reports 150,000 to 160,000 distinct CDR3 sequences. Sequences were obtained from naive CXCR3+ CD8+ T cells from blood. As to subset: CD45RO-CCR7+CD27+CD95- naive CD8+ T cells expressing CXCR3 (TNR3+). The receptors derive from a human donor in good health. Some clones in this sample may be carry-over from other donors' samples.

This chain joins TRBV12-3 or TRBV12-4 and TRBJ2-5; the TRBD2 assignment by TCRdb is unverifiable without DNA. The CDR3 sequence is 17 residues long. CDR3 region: CASSFLAGEKVQETQYF.

This CDR3 is CASSLQDGSSYEQYF. The rearrangement links TRBV5-1 to TRBJ2-7. This CDR3 is 15 amino acids long. Germline CDR1 and CDR2: SGHRS and YFSETQ.

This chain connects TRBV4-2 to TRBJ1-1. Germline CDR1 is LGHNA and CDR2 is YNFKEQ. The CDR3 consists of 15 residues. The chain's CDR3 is CASSQEGRLNTEAFF.

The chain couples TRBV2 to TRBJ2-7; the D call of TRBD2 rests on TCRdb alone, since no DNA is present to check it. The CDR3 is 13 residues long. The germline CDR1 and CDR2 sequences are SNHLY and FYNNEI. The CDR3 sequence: CASRLRVPYEQYF.

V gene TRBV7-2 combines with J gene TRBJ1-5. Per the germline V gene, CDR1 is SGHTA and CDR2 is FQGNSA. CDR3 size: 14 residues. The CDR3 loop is CASSPRAPFEPQHF.

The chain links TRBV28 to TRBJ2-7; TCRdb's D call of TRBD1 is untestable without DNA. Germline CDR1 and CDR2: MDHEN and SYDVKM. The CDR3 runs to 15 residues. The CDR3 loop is CASIRDADRDDEQYF.

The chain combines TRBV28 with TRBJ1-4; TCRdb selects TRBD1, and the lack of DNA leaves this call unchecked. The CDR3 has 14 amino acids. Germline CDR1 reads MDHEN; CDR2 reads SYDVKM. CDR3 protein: CASSPLISNEKLFF.

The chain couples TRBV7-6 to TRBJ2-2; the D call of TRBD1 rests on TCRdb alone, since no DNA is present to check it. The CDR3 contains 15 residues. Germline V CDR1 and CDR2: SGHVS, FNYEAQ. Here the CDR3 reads CASSVTGVSTGELFF.

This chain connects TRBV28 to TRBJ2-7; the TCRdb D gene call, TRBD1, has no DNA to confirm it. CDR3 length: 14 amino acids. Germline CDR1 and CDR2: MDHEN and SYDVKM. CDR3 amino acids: CASTFGGRGNEQYF.

The CDR3 reads CASSLGTGYTEAFF. The V and J genes are TRBV5-1 and TRBJ1-1; TCRdb's D call, TRBD1, is unchecked because there is no DNA. The CDR3 consists of 14 residues. CDR1 is SGHRS and CDR2 is YFSETQ in the germline V gene.

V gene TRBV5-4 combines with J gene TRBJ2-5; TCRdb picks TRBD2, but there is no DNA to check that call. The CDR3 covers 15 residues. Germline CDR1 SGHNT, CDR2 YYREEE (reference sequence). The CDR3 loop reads CASSLTSGGQETQYF.

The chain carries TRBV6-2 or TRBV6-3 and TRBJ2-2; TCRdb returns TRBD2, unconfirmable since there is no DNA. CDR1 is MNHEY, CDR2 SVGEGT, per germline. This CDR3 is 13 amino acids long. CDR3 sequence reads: CASSSGGPGELFF.

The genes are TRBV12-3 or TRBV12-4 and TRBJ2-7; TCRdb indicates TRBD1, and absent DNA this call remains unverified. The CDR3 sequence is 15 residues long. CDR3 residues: CASSNLGQVLYEQYF.

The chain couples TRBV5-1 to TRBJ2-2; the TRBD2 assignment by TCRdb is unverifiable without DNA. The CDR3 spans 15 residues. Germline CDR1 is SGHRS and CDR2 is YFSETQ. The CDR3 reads CASSFLAGADGELFF.

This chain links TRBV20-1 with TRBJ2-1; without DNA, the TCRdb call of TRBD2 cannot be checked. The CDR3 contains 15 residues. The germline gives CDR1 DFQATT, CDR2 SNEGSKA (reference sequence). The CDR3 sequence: CSARDIAGEDNEQFF.

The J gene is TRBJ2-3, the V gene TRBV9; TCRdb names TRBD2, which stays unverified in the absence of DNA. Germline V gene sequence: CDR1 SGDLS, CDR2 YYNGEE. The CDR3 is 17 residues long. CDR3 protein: CASSVPTSGRGTDTQYF.